Listed here are 14 T cell receptor beta chains from one sample, sequenced in a study of CXCR3-negative and CXCR3-positive naive CD8 T cells. The authors prepared UMI-labeled TRB cDNA libraries by 5' RACE. TCRdb reworked the 5' RACE reads into one entry per CDR3 protein, no DNA. This sample contains roughly 86,000 distinct CDR3 sequences. The sequenced material came from naive CXCR3- CD8+ T cells from blood. Noted subset: CD45RO-CCR7+CD27+CD95- naive CD8+ T cells lacking CXCR3 (TNR3-). All receptors come from a human donor in good health. Some clones in this sample may be carry-over from other donors' samples.

The chain recombines TRBV27 with TRBJ1-3. This CDR3 comprises 15 residues. CDR1 is MNHEY and CDR2 is SMNVEV in the germline V gene (reference sequence). The CDR3 protein is CASSLHGSPGNTIYF.

The rearrangement joins TRBV10-2 to TRBJ2-5. The germline gives CDR1 WSHSY, CDR2 SAAADI. The CDR3 is 12 residues long. CDR3 residues: CASSDWEETQYF.

V gene TRBV20-1 combines with J gene TRBJ2-1. The length of the CDR3 is 11 residues. Germline CDR1 and CDR2: DFQATT and SNEGSKA (reference sequence). The CDR3 spells CSATAYNEQFF.

This rearrangement joins TRBV20-1 to TRBJ2-1; the D gene TCRdb calls, TRBD2, cannot be checked with no DNA. The CDR3 sequence is 14 residues long. CDR1 DFQATT and CDR2 SNEGSKA come from the germline V gene (reference sequence). CDR3: CSARDPAGYNEQFF.

The chain employs TRBV29-1 and TRBJ2-2; as DNA is missing, the TRBD1 call by TCRdb cannot be tested. Germline V gene sequence: CDR1 SQVTM, CDR2 ANQGSEA. The CDR3 consists of 14 residues. CDR3 in amino acids: CSVGDRQITGELFF.

This chain uses TRBV6-1 with TRBJ2-3; TCRdb gives TRBD2 as the D gene, but with no DNA this cannot be confirmed. CDR1 and CDR2 (germline): MNHNS, SASEGT. The CDR3 runs to 15 residues. The CDR3 is CASSEKAGGPDTQYF.

CDR3 sequence reads: CASSFLREDNEQFF. The chain recombines TRBV12-3 or TRBV12-4 with TRBJ2-1; TCRdb calls TRBD2, which cannot be checked without DNA. There are 14 residues in the CDR3.

This chain connects TRBV3-1 to TRBJ2-7; as DNA is missing, the TRBD2 call by TCRdb cannot be tested. The CDR3 covers 15 residues. CDR1 and CDR2 (germline): LGHDT, YNNKEL (reference sequence). CDR3 residues: CASSQEVGEEYEQYF.

The chain links TRBV10-3 to TRBJ2-2; TCRdb names TRBD1, which stays unverified in the absence of DNA. Germline CDR1 reads ENHRY; CDR2 reads SYGVKD. The CDR3 totals 17 residues. The CDR3 loop is CAISEKIGQADTGELFF.

This chain connects TRBV20-1 to TRBJ2-5; no DNA is available, so the TRBD2 call from TCRdb remains unchecked. The CDR3 is made up of 13 amino acids. Per germline, CDR1 DFQATT and CDR2 SNEGSKA (reference sequence). The chain's CDR3 is CSALAGGGETQYF.

The gene calls are TRBV28 and TRBJ2-7; there is no DNA to check the TCRdb D call of TRBD2. CDR1 MDHEN and CDR2 SYDVKM come from the germline V gene. The CDR3 is 19 residues long. The CDR3 sequence is CASSLFASGGLSTAFVQYF.

The V and J genes are TRBV7-2 and TRBJ2-1. This CDR3 has 16 residues. Germline assignment: CDR1 SGHTA and CDR2 FQGNSA. CDR3 loop: CASSLAAYTLWDEQFF. Based on the CDR3 plus reference TRBV7-2 and TRBJ2-1, the full variable domain is GAGVSQSPSNKVTEKGKDVELRCDPISGHTALYWYRQSLGQGLEFLIYFQGNSAPDKSGLPSDRFSAERTGGSVSTLTIQRTQQEDSAVYLCASSLAAYTLWDEQFFGPGTRLTVL.

The J gene is TRBJ2-4, the V gene TRBV6-5. Germline V gene data show CDR1 as MNHEY and CDR2 as SVGAGI. The CDR3 covers 14 residues. CDR3: CASSLNVEKNIQYF.

The chain combines TRBV30 with TRBJ1-1. Germline CDR1 and CDR2: GTSNPN and SVGIG (reference sequence). The CDR3 has 15 residues. The chain's CDR3 is CAWSVLGWGNTEAFF.